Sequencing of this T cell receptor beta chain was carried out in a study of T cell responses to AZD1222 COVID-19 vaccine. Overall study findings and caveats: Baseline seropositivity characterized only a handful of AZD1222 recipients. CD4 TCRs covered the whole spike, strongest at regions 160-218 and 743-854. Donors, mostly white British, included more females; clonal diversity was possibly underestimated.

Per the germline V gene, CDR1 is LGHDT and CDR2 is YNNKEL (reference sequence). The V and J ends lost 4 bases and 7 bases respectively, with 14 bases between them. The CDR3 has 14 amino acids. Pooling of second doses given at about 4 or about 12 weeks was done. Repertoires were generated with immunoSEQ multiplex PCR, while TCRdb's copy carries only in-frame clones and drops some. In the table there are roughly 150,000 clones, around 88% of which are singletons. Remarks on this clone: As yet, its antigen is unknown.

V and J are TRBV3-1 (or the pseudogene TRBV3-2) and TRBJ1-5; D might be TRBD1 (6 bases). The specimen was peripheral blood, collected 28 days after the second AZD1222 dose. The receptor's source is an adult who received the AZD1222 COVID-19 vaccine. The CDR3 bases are TGTGCCAGCAGCCCCTCAGGACAGAACCAGCCCCAGCATTTT. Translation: CASSPSGQNQPQHF.